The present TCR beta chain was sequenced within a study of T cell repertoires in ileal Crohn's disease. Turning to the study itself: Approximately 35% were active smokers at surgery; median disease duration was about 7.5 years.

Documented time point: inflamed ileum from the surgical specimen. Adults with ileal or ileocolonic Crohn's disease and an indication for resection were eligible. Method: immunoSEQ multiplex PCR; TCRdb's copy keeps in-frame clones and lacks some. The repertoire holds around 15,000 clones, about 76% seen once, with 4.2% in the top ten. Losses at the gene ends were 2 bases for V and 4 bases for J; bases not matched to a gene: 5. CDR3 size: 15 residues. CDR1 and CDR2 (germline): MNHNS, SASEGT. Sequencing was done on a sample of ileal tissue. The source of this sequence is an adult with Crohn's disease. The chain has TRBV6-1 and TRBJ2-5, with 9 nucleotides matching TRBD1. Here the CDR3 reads CASSELTGGGETQYF. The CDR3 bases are TGTGCCAGCAGTGAATTGACAGGGGGGGGAGAGACCCAGTACTTC.